These 9 T cell receptor beta chains came from one sample sequenced in a study of identical twins. TCRdb called the 5' RACE reads again in MiXCR, with one record for every CDR3 protein. The repertoire holds around 650,000 distinct CDR3 sequences, with 7% to 7.5% as singletons. The sample also formed part of further work on yellow fever vaccine responses in identical twins.

Material: PBMCs. The receptors shown here come from a woman aged 18-30 years in good health.

This clonotype was picked up a small number of times. V is TRBV20-1 and J is TRBJ2-1; D remains unclear. The CDR3 is 16 residues long. V lost 0 bases and J 3 bases, leaving 15 bases between the germline ends. Germline loops: CDR1 DFQATT, CDR2 SNEGSKA (reference sequence). CDR3 protein: CSARELVEGGYNEQFF. The CDR3 bases are TGCAGTGCTAGAGAGTTGGTCGAAGGTGGCTACAATGAGCAGTTCTTC.

This clonotype was detected many times. This chain uses TRBV6-1 with TRBJ2-3; 12 bases line up with TRBD2. Germline loops: CDR1 MNHNS, CDR2 SASEGT. There are 15 residues in the CDR3. The trim removed 7 bases at V and 3 bases at J, leaving 5 bases unmatched. CDR3: CASNQLAGGTDTQYF. The CDR3 region has the DNA TGTGCCAGCAATCAACTAGCGGGGGGAACAGATACGCAGTATTTT.

There are a few counts of this clonotype. The genes are TRBV7-9 and TRBJ2-5; 9 positions match TRBD2. This CDR3 region has 14 residues. CDR1 is SEHNR, CDR2 FQNEAQ, per germline (reference sequence). The ends lost 5 bases at V and 1 base at J; junction bases unmatched: 2. The CDR3 DNA sequence: TGTGCCAGCAGCGAGCGGGAGGCCCAAGAGACCCAGTACTTC. The encoded protein is CASSEREAQETQYF.

This clonotype has a handful of counts. The chain combines TRBV2 with TRBJ2-1; 8 nucleotides match TRBD1. CDR3 length: 18 residues. V trimming: 2 bases; J trimming: 7 bases; junction bases outside the gene matches: 16. CDR1 and CDR2 from the germline V gene are SNHLY and FYNNEI. As DNA, the CDR3 is TGTGCCAGCAGTGAAACATTCCCAGGGGGCGCAGGTATGAATGAGCAGTTCTTC. Amino acids: CASSETFPGGAGMNEQFF.

This clonotype was picked up many times. The rearrangement links TRBV12-3 or TRBV12-4 to TRBJ1-6; maybe TRBD1 (6 bases). This CDR3 comprises 15 residues. The V and J ends lost 5 bases and 5 bases respectively, with 13 bases between them. CDR3 nucleotides: TGTGCCAGCAGTAGAACAGGGAGGAATAATTCACCCCTCCACTTT. It codes for CASSRTGRNNSPLHF.

This clonotype was counted at least ten times. This chain connects TRBV10-3 to TRBJ2-5, with 7 bases aligning to TRBD2. The J segment lost 3 bases and the V segment lost 1 base, leaving 5 bases of the junction unmatched. The CDR3 runs to 15 residues. From germline, CDR1 is ENHRY and CDR2 SYGVKD. The CDR3 DNA is TGTGCCATCAGTGAGTTGAGGGACTACAAAGAGACCCAGTACTTC. It codes for CAISELRDYKETQYF.

The table lists this clonotype with a few counts. The chain links TRBV10-3 to TRBJ1-5, with TRBD1 identical over 7 bases. Germline trimming cut 4 bases from V and 6 bases from J; bases unmatched to any gene: 6. This CDR3 comprises 14 residues. Germline CDR1 is ENHRY and CDR2 is SYGVKD. In DNA form, the CDR3 reads TGTGCCATCAGTGTAGACAGGGATGGTCAGCCCCAGCATTTT. Amino acids: CAISVDRDGQPQHF.

The V gene is TRBV20-1, the J gene TRBJ2-1; D may be TRBD2 (5 bases). Per the germline V gene, CDR1 is DFQATT and CDR2 is SNEGSKA (reference sequence). The CDR3 is 12 residues long. V lost 6 bases to trimming and J lost 10 bases, with 16 bases between them. The DNA for the CDR3 is TGCAGTGCGAGGACTCGCCCCACGGAGCAGTTCTTC. Translation: CSARTRPTEQFF.

The chain links TRBV7-6 to TRBJ2-1; no reliable D call. The CDR3 totals 15 residues. Between the trimmed V and J ends, which lost 5 bases and 7 bases, there was a span of 18 bases. Looked up from germline, CDR1 is SGHVS and CDR2 is FNYEAQ. The CDR3 region is CASSRPRVSENEQFF. For the CDR3, the DNA is TGTGCCAGCAGCCGCCCGAGAGTCTCCGAGAATGAGCAGTTCTTC. The entire variable domain, with the rest obtained from reference TRBV7-6 and TRBJ2-1, is as follows: GAGVSQSPRYKVTKRGQDVALRCDPISGHVSLYWYRQALGQGPEFLTYFNYEAQQDKSGLPNDRFSAERPEGSISTLTIQRTEQRDSAMYRCASSRPRVSENEQFFGPGTRLTVL.